The entry below describes one T cell receptor beta chain. The data stem from a study of blood T cell repertoires in COVID-19. Overall study: Material from acute and convalescent COVID-19 was sourced from the United States, Italy and Spain. PBMCs, B-cell-depleted T cells, or T cells were the source of the cDNA or gDNA that made up the material.

Assay used: immunoSEQ multiplex PCR; TCRdb lists only in-frame clones, some missing. This sample has 200,000 to 250,000 clones, with nearly 90% found just once. The TCR was taken from a woman aged 18-29 years who had recovered from COVID-19. The sequenced material came from peripheral blood.

The CDR3 reads CASSRTRRPTYEQYF. In nucleotides, the CDR3 is TGTGCCAGTAGTAGGACTAGGAGGCCTACGTACGAGCAGTACTTC. This rearrangement joins TRBV19 to TRBJ2-7; 7 bases line up with TRBD2. Trimming cost V 4 bases and J 4 bases; bases outside gene matches: 10. The CDR3 runs 15 residues. Germline V gene sequence: CDR1 LNHDA, CDR2 SQIVND (reference sequence).